This T cell receptor (beta chain) was observed in a study of T cells after yellow fever vaccination. Synthesis of TCR cDNA relied on 5'RACE template switching, which attached a universal primer site and UMIs. TCRdb analysed the 5' RACE reads with MiXCR anew, one entry per CDR3 protein. The data show 350,000 or so distinct CDR3 sequences, about 7.8% seen once. The germline CDR1 and CDR2 sequences are MGHRA and YSYEKL. The CDR3 extends over 16 amino acids. V lost 5 bases and J lost 8; bases outside the gene matches: 9. The sample consisted of PBMCs, taken 45 days after the first yellow fever vaccination. This TCR was sampled from a man between 18 and 35 years old who received the YFV17D yellow fever vaccine. The V and J genes are TRBV4-1 and TRBJ2-1, with 13 bases fitting TRBD2. For the CDR3, the DNA is TGCGCCAGCAGCTTAAGAACTAGCGGGGGGGTTGATGAGCAGTTCTTC. Its translation: CASSLRTSGGVDEQFF.